This TCR beta chain was profiled in a study of cytomegalovirus exposure and HLA in healthy donors. Both 60 Vbeta primers and 13 Jbeta primers went into the PCR. Sequenced by immunoSEQ multiplex PCR; TCRdb stores in-frame clones only, minus some. The table shows fewer than 150,000 clones, with about 86% occurring only once. In regard to this clone: Antigen unknown.

V shed 4 bases and J 5 bases; nucleotides not matched to a gene: 12. The CDR3 contains 16 residues. Germline V gene lookup returns CDR1 LNHDA and CDR2 SQIVND (reference sequence). Whole-study results and caveats: In a later analysis, the majority of CMV-associated beta chains seemingly showed HLA restriction. What a later analysis reportedly showed was that an Asian-associated ancestry cluster had fewer N-insertions than the roughly 720-donor mean.

The chain employs TRBV19 and TRBJ2-7; 9 bases agree with TRBD1. Sequencing was carried out using PBMCs. This clonotype originated in a middle-aged man in good health and CMV-seropositive. CDR3 in DNA: TGTGCCAGTAGTAGAACAAAGGACAGGGGTAAAAACGAGCAGTACTTC. This codes for CASSRTKDRGKNEQYF.